This T cell receptor (beta chain) was retrieved from a study of blood T cell repertoires in COVID-19. Study as a whole: COVID-19 samples collected from the United States, Italy and Spain covered acute and convalescent phases. T cells, B-cell-depleted T cells, or PBMCs provided the cDNA or gDNA that served as material.

Germline V gene data show CDR1 as LGHNA and CDR2 as YNFKEQ. CDR3 size: 18 residues. The trim removed 0 bases at V and 6 bases at J, leaving 14 bases unmatched. Methods used by the authors: Amplified reference gene primers provided the basis for estimating nucleated cell counts. Clones were sequenced by immunoSEQ multiplex PCR, and TCRdb holds only the in-frame ones, with some missing. For V, J and clone size, that table is used; D and trimming come from the DNA. The table lists about 410,000 clones, roughly 88% of them singletons. This clonotype was obtained from a woman aged 25 to 45 with active or convalescent COVID-19. The chain uses TRBV4-2 and TRBJ2-3, with 8 bases lining up with TRBD2. The sample taken for sequencing was peripheral blood. CDR3 protein: CASSQDPGTSGLGDTQYF. The CDR3 DNA reads as TGTGCCAGCAGCCAAGACCCAGGAACTAGCGGACTGGGGGATACGCAGTATTTT.